These 21 T cell receptor beta chains share one sample of origin, sequenced in a study of graft-versus-host responses after intestinal transplantation. Graft specimens yielded both intraepithelial and lamina propria lymphocytes. Produced via immunoSEQ multiplex PCR; TCRdb's table is partial and in-frame only. Of 5,600 or so clones listed, over 60% were seen once; the top ten hold about 13%. Sequenced here: ileum tissue, sampled around 250 days after intestinal transplant. The receptors shown here come from a human patient who received an intestinal transplant, so some T cells may come from the graft donor.

The rearrangement uses TRBV7-9 and TRBJ2-1; the match to TRBD2 covers 9 bases. Per the germline V gene, CDR1 is SEHNR and CDR2 is FQNEAQ (reference sequence). With V trimmed by 1 base and J by 8 bases, 6 bases remained unmatched. The CDR3 totals 15 residues. Written as DNA, the CDR3 is TGTGCCAGCAGCTTAGTAGCGGGAGATTTCCATGAGCAGTTCTTC. Amino acid sequence: CASSLVAGDFHEQFF.

The chain joins TRBV6-1 to TRBJ1-3; 7 bases align to TRBD1. The CDR3 has 16 residues. Looked up from germline, CDR1 is MNHNS and CDR2 is SASEGT. The junction had 8 bases not matched to a gene; V was cut back by 2 bases and J by 4 bases. CDR3 loop: CASSEPYRGAGNTIYF. CDR3 in DNA: TGTGCCAGCAGTGAACCCTACAGGGGCGCGGGAAACACCATATATTTT.

The chain recombines TRBV15 with TRBJ1-2; 8 bases map to TRBD1. The CDR3 is 12 residues long. Germline assignment: CDR1 LNHNV and CDR2 YYDKDF (reference sequence). V lost 3 bases, J lost 7 bases, and 1 base stayed unmatched. The CDR3, as DNA: TGTGCCACCAGCAGGGACAGGGTTGGCTACACCTTC. Protein: CATSRDRVGYTF.

This chain joins TRBV5-1 and TRBJ2-3; no reliable D call. The CDR3 totals 15 residues. Trimming removed 1 base at V and 2 bases at J, with 11 bases between. CDR1 is SGHRS, CDR2 YFSETQ, per germline. The CDR3 protein is CASSLYGSYTDTQYF. The CDR3 DNA reads TGCGCCAGCAGCTTGTACGGGTCCTACACAGATACGCAGTATTTT.

CDR3 region: CASSHLLSVTSGWTQYF. The CDR3 DNA sequence: TGCGCCAGCAGCCATCTTTTATCCGTTACTAGCGGGTGGACCCAGTACTTC. The genes are TRBV4-1 and TRBJ2-5; 9 bases line up with TRBD2. V shed 3 bases, J shed 7 bases, and the junction held 15 bases outside the gene matches. CDR3 length: 17 residues. CDR1 and CDR2 (germline): MGHRA, YSYEKL.

This clone has a single count. V is TRBV7-3 and J is TRBJ1-1; 8 bases agree with TRBD1. This CDR3 comprises 17 residues. Germline CDR1 reads SGHTA; CDR2 reads FQGTGA. Losses at the gene ends were 2 bases for V and 1 base for J; bases not matched to a gene: 9. The CDR3 sequence is CASSLFGQGMGNTEAFF. CDR3 coding DNA: TGTGCCAGCAGCTTATTCGGACAGGGCATGGGGAACACTGAAGCTTTCTTT.

The chain links TRBV6-6 to TRBJ1-4; possible D gene TRBD1, 6 bases. V dropped 6 bases and J dropped 5 bases, with 13 bases sitting between them. CDR1 and CDR2 (germline): MNHNY, SVGAGI (reference sequence). CDR3 length: 14 residues. The CDR3 protein is CASRRDRKNEKLFF. CDR3 DNA: TGTGCCAGCAGGAGAGACAGGAAAAATGAAAAACTGTTTTTT.

By sample share, this clone is medium-sized. This chain connects TRBV6-1 to TRBJ2-7, with 9 bases lining up with TRBD2. CDR1 and CDR2 (germline): MNHNS, SASEGT. The CDR3 contains 12 residues. The ends lost 5 bases at V and 5 bases at J; junction bases unmatched: 1. The DNA of the CDR3 is TGTGCCAGCAGTCTAGCGGGGAACGAGCAGTACTTC. This translates into CASSLAGNEQYF.

This clone occurred a few times. The rearrangement uses TRBV7-2 and TRBJ2-1; 11 bases match TRBD2. The length of the CDR3 is 15 residues. The V gene's germline CDR1 is SGHTA and CDR2 FQGNSA. The junction had 4 bases not matched to a gene; V was cut back by 6 bases and J by 3 bases. The CDR3 coding sequence is TGTGCCAGCAGGTCGGGACTAGCGGTCTACAATGAGCAGTTCTTC. It yields the protein CASRSGLAVYNEQFF.

The chain recombines TRBV19 with TRBJ2-7; tentative D call: TRBD1 (5 bases). The CDR3 is made up of 13 amino acids. V was trimmed by 5 bases and J by 0 bases, leaving 8 bases between them. Germline CDR1 and CDR2: LNHDA and SQIVND (reference sequence). This chain's CDR3 is CASSDRGSYEQYF. CDR3 DNA: TGTGCCAGTAGTGATAGGGGCTCCTACGAGCAGTACTTC. Complete variable domain (other parts from reference TRBV19 and TRBJ2-7): DGGITQSPKYLFRKEGQNVTLSCEQNLNHDAMYWYRQDPGQGLRLIYYSQIVNDFQKGDIAEGYSVSREKKESFPLTVTSAQKNPTAFYLCASSDRGSYEQYFGPGTRLTVT.

J is TRBJ2-7 and V is TRBV5-6; 7 bases agree with TRBD2. The CDR3 contains 16 residues. J gave up 3 bases and V 3 bases, and 12 bases lay outside the gene matches. The germline CDR1 and CDR2 sequences are SGHDT and YYEEEE. CDR3 in amino acids: CASSSPYLAGYYEQYF. The DNA for the CDR3 is TGTGCCAGCAGCTCCCCTTACTTAGCGGGTTACTACGAGCAGTACTTC.

This clone came up once. This chain joins TRBV13 and TRBJ2-7; D unresolved. From germline, CDR1 is PRHDT and CDR2 FYEKMQ (reference sequence). CDR3 length: 11 amino acids. Trimming took 5 bases from V and 1 from J, leaving 3 bases between them. The CDR3 here is CASSRSYEQYF. The CDR3 nucleotides are TGTGCCAGCAGCCGTTCCTACGAGCAGTACTTC.

This chain links TRBV6-5 with TRBJ2-3, with 8 bases identical to TRBD1. The CDR3 is made up of 15 amino acids. Per germline, CDR1 MNHEY and CDR2 SVGAGI. V shed 5 bases, J shed 4 bases, and the junction held 8 bases outside the gene matches. CDR3 sequence: CASSHGTGGADTQYF. CDR3 in DNA: TGTGCCAGCAGTCACGGGACAGGTGGCGCAGATACGCAGTATTTT.

The V and J genes are TRBV6-1 and TRBJ2-7, with D uncertain. The germline V and J ends were trimmed by 4 bases and 4 bases, with 5 bases remaining between them. The CDR3 spans 11 residues. Germline CDR1 MNHNS, CDR2 SASEGT. CDR3 sequence reads: CASSAVYEQYF. In DNA form, the CDR3 reads TGTGCCAGCAGTGCGGTTTACGAGCAGTACTTC.

The chain employs TRBV6-5 and TRBJ2-7; maybe TRBD1 (5 bases). The V end was cut by 6 bases, the J end by 6 bases, with 15 bases between. The CDR3 runs to 13 residues. In germline, CDR1 is MNHEY, CDR2 SVGAGI. This CDR3 reads CASRKTGSPEQYF. CDR3 coding DNA: TGTGCCAGCAGAAAAACAGGTTCCCCCGAGCAGTACTTC.

The chain combines TRBV7-2 with TRBJ1-2, with TRBD1 matching over 7 bases. This CDR3 has 15 amino acids. Trimming at V came to 2 bases and at J to 5 bases, leaving 8 bases not matched to a gene. Germline V gene lookup returns CDR1 SGHTA and CDR2 FQGNSA. This CDR3 is CASSLSAGGIYGYTF. The CDR3 DNA reads as TGTGCCAGCAGCTTATCGGCAGGGGGGATTTATGGCTACACCTTC.

The V call is TRBV4-1, the J call TRBJ2-1; 10 bases are a match to TRBD2. CDR3 length: 17 amino acids. Germline V gene lookup returns CDR1 MGHRA and CDR2 YSYEKL. V was clipped by 1 base and J by 7 bases; unmatched bases: 10. The CDR3 loop reads CASSQGVAGGTRNEQFF. The CDR3 nucleotides are TGCGCCAGCAGCCAAGGGGTAGCGGGAGGAACTAGAAATGAGCAGTTCTTC.

This chain joins TRBV15 and TRBJ2-5; 10 positions agree with TRBD2. Per the germline V gene, CDR1 is LNHNV and CDR2 is YYDKDF (reference sequence). V dropped 7 bases and J dropped 2; count of bases not matched to a gene: 10. CDR3 size: 16 residues. CDR3 amino acids: CATTSYLAGAQETQYF. Written as DNA, the CDR3 is TGTGCCACCACTTCATATCTAGCGGGAGCACAAGAGACCCAGTACTTC.

The genes are TRBV11-3 and TRBJ2-5; 16 bases match TRBD2. The CDR3 is 19 residues long. Germline CDR1 SGHNT, CDR2 YENEEA. The trim removed 5 bases at V and 6 bases at J, leaving 15 bases unmatched. CDR3 DNA: TGTGCCAGCAGCGCGAGCGGGACTAGCGGGGGGGCCGTATTGAAGACCCAGTACTTC. This encodes CASSASGTSGGAVLKTQYF. The complete variable domain, with remaining parts taken from reference TRBV11-3 and TRBJ2-5, reads EAGVVQSPRYKIIEKKQPVAFWCNPISGHNTLYWYLQNLGQGPELLIRYENEEAVDDSQLPKDRFSAERLKGVDSTLKIQPAELGDSAVYLCASSASGTSGGAVLKTQYFGPGTRLLVL.

The chain has TRBV7-2 and TRBJ2-1; D might be TRBD1 (5 bases). The CDR3 is made up of 14 amino acids. The germline gives CDR1 SGHTA, CDR2 FQGNSA. Trimming stripped 1 base from V and 8 bases from J, with 12 bases between. The CDR3 is CASSLVGEWDEQFF. CDR3 sequence (DNA): TGTGCCAGCAGCTTAGTAGGGGAATGGGATGAGCAGTTCTTC.

This clone has a single count. The chain combines TRBV2 with TRBJ2-5; 8 bases map to TRBD2. The CDR3 is 15 residues long. Germline CDR1 SNHLY, CDR2 FYNNEI. V lost 7 bases, J lost 5 bases, and 12 bases stayed unmatched. The CDR3: CASTLRSGGGETQYF. CDR3 DNA: TGTGCCAGCACCCTCCGAAGCGGGGGAGGGGAGACCCAGTACTTC.